The 5 T cell receptor beta chains reported below all come from one sample, sequenced in a study of cytomegalovirus exposure and HLA in healthy donors. This PCR relied on a set of 60 Vbeta primers and 13 Jbeta primers. The assay was immunoSEQ multiplex PCR, and TCRdb's table has in-frame clones only and misses some. The sample has approximately 130,000 clones; roughly 71% are singletons. The sequenced sample consisted of PBMCs. These receptors originate from a woman in her 40s in good health and CMV-seronegative.

The V and J genes are TRBV28 and TRBJ1-3; 9 bases match TRBD1. The ends lost 4 bases at V and 0 bases at J; junction bases unmatched: 7. Germline loops: CDR1 MDHEN, CDR2 SYDVKM. This CDR3 has 17 residues. The DNA for the CDR3 is TGTGCCAGCAGTTCGTCCGGGACAGGGACCTCTGGAAACACCATATATTTT. Its protein is CASSSSGTGTSGNTIYF.

J is TRBJ1-5 and V is TRBV10-2; TRBD1 might be the D (6 bases). The CDR3 runs 14 residues. Germline V CDR1 and CDR2: WSHSY, SAAADI. V lost 0 bases and J 6 bases, leaving 9 bases between the germline ends. The CDR3 reads CASSESDRRQPQHF. The DNA for the CDR3 is TGCGCCAGCAGTGAGTCAGACAGGCGTCAGCCCCAGCATTTT.

This clone was seen a handful of times. The junction differs from germline at one of its ends, possibly a read error. The chain combines TRBV28 with TRBJ2-7; 11 bases map to TRBD2. The CDR3 contains 18 residues. CDR1 is MDHEN and CDR2 is SYDVKM in the germline V gene. CDR3 region: CASSSPGSGGAFSNEQYF. CDR3 in DNA: TGTGCCAGCAGTTCACCTGGTAGCGGGGGGGCCTTCTCCAACGAGCAGTACTTC.

V and J are TRBV5-1 and TRBJ1-1; D is undetermined. CDR3 size: 17 residues. The germline V and J ends were trimmed by 4 bases and 3 bases, with 22 bases remaining between them. Germline loops: CDR1 SGHRS, CDR2 YFSETQ. Here the CDR3 DNA reads TGCGCCAGCAGCCCTCCGCCGGGATCCTCAACGGACACTGAAGCTTTCTTT. Amino acid sequence: CASSPPPGSSTDTEAFF.

This clone was picked up a small number of times. The chain couples TRBV7-9 to TRBJ1-1; a weak D match, TRBD1 (5 bases). CDR3 size: 16 residues. Per the germline V gene, CDR1 is SEHNR and CDR2 is FQNEAQ (reference sequence). Trimming took 10 bases from V and 7 from J, leaving 28 bases between them. The CDR3 protein is CAIKVEGRSTRGEAFF. DNA of the CDR3: TGTGCCATCAAAGTTGAGGGGAGGAGTACGAGGGGTGAAGCTTTCTTT.